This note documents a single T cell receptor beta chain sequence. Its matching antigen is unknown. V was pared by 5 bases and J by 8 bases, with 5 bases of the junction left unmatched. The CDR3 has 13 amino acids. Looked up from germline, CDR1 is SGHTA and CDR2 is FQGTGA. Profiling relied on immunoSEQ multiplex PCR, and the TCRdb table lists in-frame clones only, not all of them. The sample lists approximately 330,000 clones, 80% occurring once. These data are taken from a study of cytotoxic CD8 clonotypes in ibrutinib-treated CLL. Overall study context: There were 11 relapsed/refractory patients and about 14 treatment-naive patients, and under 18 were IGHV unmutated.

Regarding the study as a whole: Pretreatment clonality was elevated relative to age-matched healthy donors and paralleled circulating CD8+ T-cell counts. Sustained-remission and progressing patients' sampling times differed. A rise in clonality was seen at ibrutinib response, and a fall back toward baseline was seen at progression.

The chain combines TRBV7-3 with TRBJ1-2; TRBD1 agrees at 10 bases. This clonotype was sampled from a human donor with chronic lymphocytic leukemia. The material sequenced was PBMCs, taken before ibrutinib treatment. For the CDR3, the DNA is TGTGCCAGCAGCGGACAGGGGGACCGGGGCTACACCTTC. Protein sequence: CASSGQGDRGYTF.